A selection of T cell receptor beta chains follows, all from one sample in a study of graft-versus-host responses after intestinal transplantation. Repertoires were generated with immunoSEQ multiplex PCR, while TCRdb's copy carries only in-frame clones and drops some. The repertoire consists of approximately 70,000 clones, with 80% to 95% occurring once and the leading ten covering about 6.7%. The sample in question was bone marrow, obtained 700 to 850 days after intestinal transplantation. The origin of the receptors is a human patient who received an intestinal transplant, so some T cells may come from the graft donor. The CDR3 runs from the conserved cysteine through the conserved F or W. The order of the fields is CDR3 DNA, CDR3 protein, clone size, D gene, V gene, J gene. A D gene is named only where the DNA matches it firmly. A row's size may be missing; if present it is once, few, many or a size class.

TGTGCCAGCAGCCATGTGGGCAGGGTGCTGCCCGGGGAGCTGTTTTTT	CASSHVGRVLPGELFF	NA	NA	TRBV21-1	TRBJ2-2
TGCGCCAGCAGCCATGACGGAATCTACGAGCAGTACTTC	CASSHDGIYEQYF	few	NA	TRBV10-2	TRBJ2-7
TGCGCCAGCAGCCAAGTTGGAGGGCTGGAGACCCAGTACTTC	CASSQVGGLETQYF	NA	NA	TRBV4-1	TRBJ2-5
TGTGCCAGCAGCGACTCAGCCTCGGACAGTTCGTCTGAAGCTTTCTTT	CASSDSASDSSSEAFF	medium-sized	NA	TRBV7-9	TRBJ1-1
TGTGCCAGCAGGATACAGGAGAACACTGAAGCTTTCTTT	CASRIQENTEAFF	NA	NA	TRBV2	TRBJ1-1
TGTGCCAGCAGATCCTCCAGGGGGCGGTTTGGCTACACCTTC	CASRSSRGRFGYTF	NA	TRBD1	TRBV6-5	TRBJ1-2
TGTGCCAGCAGTGAACTCTCTGGGGCCAACGTCCTGACTTTC	CASSELSGANVLTF	few	NA	TRBV6-1	TRBJ2-6
TGTGCCAGCAGTTCCGATAGGGGATCCTATAATTCACCCCTCCACTTT	CASSSDRGSYNSPLHF	few	NA	TRBV6-5	TRBJ1-6
TGTGCCAGTAGGCAAACCGGGACAGGGCATGGCTACACCTTC	CASRQTGTGHGYTF	NA	TRBD1	TRBV19	TRBJ1-2
TGTGCCAGCAGTACCGACAGGGATCCCTCCTACGAGCAGTACTTC	CASSTDRDPSYEQYF	NA	TRBD1	TRBV2	TRBJ2-7
TGTGCCAGCAGCCCCCAGGGCTTAGACACTGAAGCTTTCTTT	CASSPQGLDTEAFF	once	NA	TRBV13	TRBJ1-1
TGTGCCAGCAGTGACTTGGTGAGTGAAGCTTTCTTT	CASSDLVSEAFF	few	NA	TRBV2	TRBJ1-1